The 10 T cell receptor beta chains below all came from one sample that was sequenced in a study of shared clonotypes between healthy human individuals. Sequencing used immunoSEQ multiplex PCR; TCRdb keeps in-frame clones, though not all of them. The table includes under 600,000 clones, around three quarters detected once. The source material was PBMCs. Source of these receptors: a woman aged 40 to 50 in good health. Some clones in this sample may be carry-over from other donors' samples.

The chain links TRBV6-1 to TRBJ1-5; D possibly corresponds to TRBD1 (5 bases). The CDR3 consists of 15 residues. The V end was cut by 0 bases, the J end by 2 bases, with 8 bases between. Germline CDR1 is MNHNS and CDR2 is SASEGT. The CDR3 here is CASSEAMGGNQPQHF. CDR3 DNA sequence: TGTGCCAGCAGTGAAGCAATGGGGGGCAATCAGCCCCAGCATTTT.

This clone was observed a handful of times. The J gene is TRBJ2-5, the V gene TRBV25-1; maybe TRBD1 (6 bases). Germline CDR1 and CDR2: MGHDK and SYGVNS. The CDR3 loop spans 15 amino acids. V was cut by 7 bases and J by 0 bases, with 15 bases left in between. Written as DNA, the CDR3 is TGTGCCAGCAATGGTTTTGGGGACAACCAAGAGACCCAGTACTTC. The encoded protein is CASNGFGDNQETQYF.

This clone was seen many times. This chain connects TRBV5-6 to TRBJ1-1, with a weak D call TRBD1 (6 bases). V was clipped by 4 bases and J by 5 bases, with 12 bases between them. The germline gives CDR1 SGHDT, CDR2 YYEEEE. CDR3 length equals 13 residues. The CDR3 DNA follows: TGTGCCAGCAGCGGAACCACAGGGACTGAAGCTTTCTTT. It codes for CASSGTTGTEAFF. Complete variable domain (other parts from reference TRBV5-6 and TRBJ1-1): DAGVTQSPTHLIKTRGQQVTLRCSPKSGHDTVSWYQQALGQGPQFIFQYYEEEERQRGNFPDRFSGHQFPNYSSELNVNALLLGDSALYLCASSGTTGTEAFFGQGTRLTVV.

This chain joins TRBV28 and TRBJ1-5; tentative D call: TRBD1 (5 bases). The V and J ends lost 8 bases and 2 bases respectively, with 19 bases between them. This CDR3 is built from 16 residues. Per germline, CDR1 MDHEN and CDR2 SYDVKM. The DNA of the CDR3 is TGTGCCAGCCAACTGTGGGGCAGGGCGGGCAATCAGCCCCAGCATTTT. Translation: CASQLWGRAGNQPQHF. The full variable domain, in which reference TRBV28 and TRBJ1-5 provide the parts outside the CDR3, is DVKVTQSSRYLVKRTGEKVFLECVQDMDHENMFWYRQDPGLGLRLIYFSYDVKMKEKGDIPEGYSVSREKKERFSLILESASTNQTSMYLCASQLWGRAGNQPQHFGDGTRLSIL.

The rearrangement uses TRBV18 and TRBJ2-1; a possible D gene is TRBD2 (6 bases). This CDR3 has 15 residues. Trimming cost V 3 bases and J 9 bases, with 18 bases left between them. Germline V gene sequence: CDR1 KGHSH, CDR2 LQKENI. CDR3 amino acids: CASSPSRTKSLEQFF. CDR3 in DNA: TGTGCCAGCTCACCGTCCAGGACTAAATCTCTTGAGCAGTTCTTC.

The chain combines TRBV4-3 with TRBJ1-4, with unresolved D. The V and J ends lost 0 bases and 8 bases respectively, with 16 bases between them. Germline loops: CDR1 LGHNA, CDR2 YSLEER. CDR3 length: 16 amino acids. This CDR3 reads CASSQEFAQLREKLFF. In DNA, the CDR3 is TGCGCCAGCAGCCAAGAGTTTGCACAGTTAAGGGAAAAACTGTTTTTT.

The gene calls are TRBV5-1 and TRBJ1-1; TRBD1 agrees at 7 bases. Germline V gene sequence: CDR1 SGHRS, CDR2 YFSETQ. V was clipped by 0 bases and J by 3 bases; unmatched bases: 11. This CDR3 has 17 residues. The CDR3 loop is CASSLALRAGGYTEAFF. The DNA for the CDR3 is TGCGCCAGCAGCTTGGCCCTTAGGGCAGGGGGATACACTGAAGCTTTCTTT.

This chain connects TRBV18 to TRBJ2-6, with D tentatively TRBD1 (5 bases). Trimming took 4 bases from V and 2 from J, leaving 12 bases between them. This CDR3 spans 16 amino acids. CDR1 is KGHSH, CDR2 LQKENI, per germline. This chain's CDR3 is CASSLSQGAGANVLTF. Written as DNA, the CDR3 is TGTGCCAGCTCACTGTCGCAGGGCGCTGGGGCCAACGTCCTGACTTTC.

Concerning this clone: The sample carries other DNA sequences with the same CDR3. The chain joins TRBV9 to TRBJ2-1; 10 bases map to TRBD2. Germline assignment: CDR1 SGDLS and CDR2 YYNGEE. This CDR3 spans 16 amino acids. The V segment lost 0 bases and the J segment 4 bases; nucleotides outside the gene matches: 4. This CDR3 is CASSVVGTSEYNEQFF. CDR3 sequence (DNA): TGTGCCAGCAGCGTAGTGGGGACTAGCGAATACAATGAGCAGTTCTTC.

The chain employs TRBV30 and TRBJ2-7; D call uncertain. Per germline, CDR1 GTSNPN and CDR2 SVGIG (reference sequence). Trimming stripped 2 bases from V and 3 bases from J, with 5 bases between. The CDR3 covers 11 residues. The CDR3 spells CAWSKLYEQYF. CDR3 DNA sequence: TGTGCCTGGAGTAAACTCTACGAGCAGTACTTC.